This T cell receptor beta chain was observed in a study of cytomegalovirus exposure and HLA in healthy donors. For the study at large: T cells numbering around 180 million yielded some 100 million unique TCR beta sequences in an earlier analysis. Findings of the study overall: V- and J-gene trimming in TCR beta was tied to a missense DCLRE1C variant by an analysis performed later.

The primer mix had 60 Vbeta and 13 Jbeta primers. How the authors handled the data: A later analysis tallied tens of millions of unique TCR beta chains, approximately 11 million of them shared. Assay used: immunoSEQ multiplex PCR; TCRdb lists only in-frame clones, some missing. Clonal size and the V and J genes are those of that table, whereas D and trimming came from the DNA. The sample carries roughly 160,000 clones, about four fifths recorded once. Sampled while nominally healthy, donors likely had unrecorded immune exposures. Regarding this clone: As yet, its antigen is unknown.

The CDR3 totals 14 residues. The germline gives CDR1 MNHNY, CDR2 SVGAGI (reference sequence). The V end was cut by 5 bases, the J end by 0 bases, with 10 bases between. The rearrangement links TRBV6-6 to TRBJ2-5; the D gene is possibly TRBD2 (6 bases). The clonotype was recovered from a woman aged 50 to 65 in good health and CMV-seropositive. The sequencing sample was made of PBMCs. This CDR3 is CASSPGGNQETQYF. As DNA, the CDR3 is TGTGCCAGCAGTCCTGGGGGGAACCAAGAGACCCAGTACTTC.